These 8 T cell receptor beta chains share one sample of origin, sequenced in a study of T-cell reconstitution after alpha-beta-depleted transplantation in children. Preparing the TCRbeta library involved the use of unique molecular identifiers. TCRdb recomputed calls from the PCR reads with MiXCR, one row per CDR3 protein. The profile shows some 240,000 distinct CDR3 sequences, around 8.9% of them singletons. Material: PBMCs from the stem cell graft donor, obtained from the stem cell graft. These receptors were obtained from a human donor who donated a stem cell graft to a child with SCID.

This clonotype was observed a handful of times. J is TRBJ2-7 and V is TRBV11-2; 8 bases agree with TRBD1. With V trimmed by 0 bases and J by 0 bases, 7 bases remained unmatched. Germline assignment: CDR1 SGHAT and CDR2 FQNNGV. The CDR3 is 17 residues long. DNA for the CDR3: TGTGCCAGCAGCTTAGATTGGACAGGGTACAGCTCCTACGAGCAGTACTTC. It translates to CASSLDWTGYSSYEQYF. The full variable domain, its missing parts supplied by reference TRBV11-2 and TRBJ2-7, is EAGVAQSPRYKIIEKRQSVAFWCNPISGHATLYWYQQILGQGPKLLIQFQNNGVVDDSQLPKDRFSAERLKGVDSTLKIQPAKLEDSAVYLCASSLDWTGYSSYEQYFGPGTRLTVT.

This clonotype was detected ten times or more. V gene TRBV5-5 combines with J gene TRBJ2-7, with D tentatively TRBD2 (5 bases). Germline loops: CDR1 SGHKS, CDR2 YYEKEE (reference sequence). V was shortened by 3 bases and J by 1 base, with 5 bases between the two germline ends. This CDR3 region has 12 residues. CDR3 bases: TGTGCCAGCAGCTGGACTTCCTACGAGCAGTACTTC. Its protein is CASSWTSYEQYF.

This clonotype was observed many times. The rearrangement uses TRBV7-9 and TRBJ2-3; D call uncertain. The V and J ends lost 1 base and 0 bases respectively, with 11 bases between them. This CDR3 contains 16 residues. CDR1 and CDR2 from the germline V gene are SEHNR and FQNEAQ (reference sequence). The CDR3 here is CASSLGVAPSTDTQYF. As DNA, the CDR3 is TGTGCCAGCAGCTTAGGTGTGGCTCCTAGCACAGATACGCAGTATTTT.

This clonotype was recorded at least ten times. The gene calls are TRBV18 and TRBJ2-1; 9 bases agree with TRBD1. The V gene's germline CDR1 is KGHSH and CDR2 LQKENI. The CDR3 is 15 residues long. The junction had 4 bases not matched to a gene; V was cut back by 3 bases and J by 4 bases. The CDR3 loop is CASSPGQGLYNEQFF. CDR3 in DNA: TGTGCCAGCTCACCGGGACAGGGTCTTTACAATGAGCAGTTCTTC.

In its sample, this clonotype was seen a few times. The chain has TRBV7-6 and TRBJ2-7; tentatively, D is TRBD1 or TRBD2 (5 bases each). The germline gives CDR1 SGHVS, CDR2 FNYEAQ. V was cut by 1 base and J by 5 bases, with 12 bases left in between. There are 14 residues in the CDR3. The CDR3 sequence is CASSLGGEGNEQYF. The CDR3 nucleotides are TGTGCCAGCAGCTTAGGGGGCGAGGGTAACGAGCAGTACTTC.

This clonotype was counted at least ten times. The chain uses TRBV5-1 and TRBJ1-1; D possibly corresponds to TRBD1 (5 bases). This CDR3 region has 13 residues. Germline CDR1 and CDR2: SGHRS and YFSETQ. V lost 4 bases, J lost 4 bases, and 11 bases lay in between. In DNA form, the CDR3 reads TGCGCCAGCAGCGGGGGAGGGAGCACTGAAGCTTTCTTT. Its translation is CASSGGGSTEAFF.

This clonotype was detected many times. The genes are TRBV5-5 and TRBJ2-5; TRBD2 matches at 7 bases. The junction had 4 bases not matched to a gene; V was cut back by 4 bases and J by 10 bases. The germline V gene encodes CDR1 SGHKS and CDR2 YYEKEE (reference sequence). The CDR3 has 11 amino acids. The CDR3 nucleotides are TGTGCCAGCAGCCTTCGGGAGGACCAGTACTTC. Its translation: CASSLREDQYF.

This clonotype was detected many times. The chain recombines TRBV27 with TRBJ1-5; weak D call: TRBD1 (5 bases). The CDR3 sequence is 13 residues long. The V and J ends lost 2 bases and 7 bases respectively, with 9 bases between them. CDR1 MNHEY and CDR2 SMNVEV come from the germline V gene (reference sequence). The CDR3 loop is CASSLQGGQPQHF. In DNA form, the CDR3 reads TGTGCCAGCAGTTTACAGGGAGGACAGCCCCAGCATTTT.